Listed here are 16 T cell receptor beta chains from one sample, sequenced in a study of blood T cell repertoires in COVID-19. Profiling relied on immunoSEQ multiplex PCR, and the TCRdb table lists in-frame clones only, not all of them. This repertoire shows around 290,000 clones, around 87% found once; its top ten account for 6.5% to 9.5%. The material sequenced was peripheral blood. The source of these receptors is a woman between 50 and 59 years old who had recovered from COVID-19.

The chain couples TRBV6-5 to TRBJ2-2; D remains unclear. The CDR3 extends over 15 amino acids. Germline V gene sequence: CDR1 MNHEY, CDR2 SVGAGI. V lost 6 bases and J 1 base, leaving 12 bases between the germline ends. The chain's CDR3 is CASSRLSQNTGELFF. The CDR3 nucleotides read TGTGCCAGCAGCCGACTTTCCCAGAACACCGGGGAGCTGTTTTTT.

In its sample, this clone was seen a few times. CDR3 in DNA: TGTGCCAGCAGCCCTAAAGAGACCCAGTACTTC. Protein: CASSPKETQYF. The V and J genes are TRBV7-2 and TRBJ2-5; D is undetermined. Trimming stripped 5 bases from V and 3 bases from J, with 4 bases between. CDR3 length equals 11 residues. Germline CDR1 reads SGHTA; CDR2 reads FQGNSA.

This clone was seen a handful of times. V and J are TRBV5-6 and TRBJ2-3, with 12 bases identical to TRBD2. Germline V gene lookup returns CDR1 SGHDT and CDR2 YYEEEE. The V and J ends lost 3 bases and 4 bases, in that order; junction bases with no gene match: 3. The CDR3 runs 15 residues. CDR3 nucleotides: TGTGCCAGCAGCTCCCTAGCGGGAGGGGCAGATACGCAGTATTTT. Its protein is CASSSLAGGADTQYF. The full variable domain, rest sourced from reference TRBV5-6 and TRBJ2-3, is DAGVTQSPTHLIKTRGQQVTLRCSPKSGHDTVSWYQQALGQGPQFIFQYYEEEERQRGNFPDRFSGHQFPNYSSELNVNALLLGDSALYLCASSSLAGGADTQYFGPGTRLTVL.

The chain carries TRBV11-3 and TRBJ2-2; D might be TRBD1 (5 bases). The V end was cut by 3 bases, the J end by 11 bases, with 13 bases between. Germline loops: CDR1 SGHNT, CDR2 YENEEA. The CDR3 totals 13 residues. The chain's CDR3 is CASSFQGKGELFF. DNA for the CDR3: TGTGCCAGCAGCTTTCAGGGAAAGGGAGAGCTGTTTTTT.

The genes are TRBV18 and TRBJ2-1; D might be TRBD2 (6 bases). Germline loops: CDR1 KGHSH, CDR2 LQKENI. Trimming removed 0 bases from V and 4 bases from J, with 10 bases in between. The CDR3 sequence is 15 residues long. The CDR3 spells CASSPPRGPYNEQFF. As DNA, the CDR3 is TGTGCCAGCTCACCACCGCGGGGTCCATACAATGAGCAGTTCTTC.

This clone has a handful of counts. The chain uses TRBV9 and TRBJ2-2; 10 bases agree with TRBD2. The germline V gene has CDR1 SGDLS and CDR2 YYNGEE. After removal of 5 bases from V and 7 bases from J, the junction contained 5 bases not matched to a gene. This CDR3 region has 14 residues. CDR3 bases: TGTGCCAGCAGGGCCTCTAGCGGGGGCGGGGAGCTGTTTTTT. Protein sequence: CASRASSGGGELFF.

The chain uses TRBV6-2 or TRBV6-3 and TRBJ1-2; D ambiguous. CDR3 size: 13 residues. Trimming cost V 5 bases and J 8 bases, with 15 bases left between them. Per the germline V gene, CDR1 is MNHEY and CDR2 is SVGEGT. The CDR3 nucleotides read TGTGCCAGCAGTCAGAATCTTGTTTCCGGCTACACCTTC. Protein sequence: CASSQNLVSGYTF.

This chain connects TRBV15 to TRBJ2-7; no clear D gene. Trimming shortened V by 0 bases and J by 2 bases, and 5 bases separated the two germline ends. The CDR3 is 13 residues long. The germline V gene has CDR1 LNHNV and CDR2 YYDKDF (reference sequence). CDR3 sequence (DNA): TGTGCCACCAGCAGAGATCTACCCTACGAGCAGTACTTC. Amino acids: CATSRDLPYEQYF.

The chain recombines TRBV5-1 with TRBJ2-5, with D unresolved. CDR3 length equals 11 residues. The V gene's germline CDR1 is SGHRS and CDR2 YFSETQ. The V and J ends lost 5 bases and 2 bases respectively, with 4 bases between them. CDR3 region: CASRAQETQYF. The CDR3 nucleotides read TGCGCCAGCAGGGCTCAAGAGACCCAGTACTTC.

The chain is built from TRBV4-3 and TRBJ1-1, with 7 bases that match TRBD1. With 0 bases clipped from V and 8 bases from J, the junction kept 9 bases outside the gene matches. This CDR3 has 15 amino acids. Germline CDR1 reads LGHNA; CDR2 reads YSLEER. CDR3 bases: TGCGCCAGCAGCCAAGATTTGACAGGGTGGACGGAAGCTTTCTTT. Translating gives CASSQDLTGWTEAFF.

This clone was detected a few times. The chain carries TRBV6-1 and TRBJ1-1, with 8 positions matching TRBD1. V trimming: 1 base; J trimming: 8 bases; junction bases outside the gene matches: 12. From germline, CDR1 is MNHNS and CDR2 SASEGT. The CDR3 covers 16 residues. This CDR3 is CASSEEAHNRGTEAFF. CDR3 nucleotides: TGTGCCAGCAGTGAAGAAGCACATAACAGGGGGACCGAAGCTTTCTTT.

A single count supports this clone. This chain connects TRBV5-1 to TRBJ1-6; a weak D match, TRBD1 (6 bases). V lost 0 bases, J lost 5 bases, and 12 bases lay in between. The CDR3 loop spans 16 amino acids. Germline V gene lookup returns CDR1 SGHRS and CDR2 YFSETQ. The CDR3 DNA reads as TGCGCCAGCAGCTTGGTAGAGGCAGGGGATAATTCACCCCTCCACTTT. This sequence encodes CASSLVEAGDNSPLHF.

V and J are TRBV10-3 and TRBJ2-7; the match to TRBD1 covers 9 bases. From germline, CDR1 is ENHRY and CDR2 SYGVKD. With 8 bases clipped from V and 3 bases from J, the junction kept 8 bases outside the gene matches. The CDR3 extends over 14 amino acids. Here the CDR3 reads CAIRPGDRDYEQYF. For the CDR3, the DNA is TGTGCCATCCGCCCAGGGGACAGGGACTACGAGCAGTACTTC.

J is TRBJ2-5 and V is TRBV3-1 (or the pseudogene TRBV3-2); 8 nucleotides align to TRBD2. This CDR3 comprises 15 residues. The germline V gene encodes CDR1 LGHDT and CDR2 YNNKEL (reference sequence). V dropped 4 bases and J dropped 7; count of bases not matched to a gene: 11. The CDR3, as DNA: TGTGCCAGCAGCCCCCGCAGCGGGGGTACTCCGACCCAGTACTTC. This encodes CASSPRSGGTPTQYF.

V usage is TRBV4-1 and J usage is TRBJ1-4; D ambiguous. Germline CDR1 MGHRA, CDR2 YSYEKL. The V end was cut by 0 bases, the J end by 2 bases, with 13 bases between. CDR3 length: 17 amino acids. The CDR3: CASSQDPSITTNEKLFF. The CDR3 bases are TGCGCCAGCAGCCAAGATCCCTCTATAACCACTAATGAAAAACTGTTTTTT.

J is TRBJ1-2 and V is TRBV6-5, with D tentatively TRBD1 (5 bases). The germline V and J ends were trimmed by 6 bases and 4 bases, with 15 bases remaining between them. The CDR3 consists of 14 residues. Germline V gene data show CDR1 as MNHEY and CDR2 as SVGAGI. CDR3 protein: CASSQYGTGYGYTF. In DNA, the CDR3 is TGTGCCAGCAGCCAATACGGTACAGGCTATGGCTACACCTTC.